The text below deals with one TCR beta chain. Antigen: not known. This record belongs to a study of T-cell memory formation after mild COVID-19. The study, taken as a whole, reports: Clones that contracted from day 15 to 85 had balanced CD4/CD8; later expanders were CD4+ biased. Pre-infection memory showed some responding clones, and this suggested that cross-reactive memory joined. The study found contracting CD4+ clones mainly in CM and EM and contracting CD8+ clones in EMRA.

Deletions cut 5 bases from V and 5 bases from J, with 9 bases between. This CDR3 has 12 residues. TCRdb called the 5' RACE reads again in MiXCR, with one record for every CDR3 protein. The sample holds approximately 290,000 distinct CDR3 sequences; roughly 8.2% are singletons and the top ten take 22%. The clonotype comes from a man aged 18 to 29 who had mild COVID-19 (a few samples of this study predate the infection). Cell type and time point are not known. This chain joins TRBV12-3 or TRBV12-4 and TRBJ2-5; D is unresolved. The source material was PBMCs or a T cell subset sorted from them (not recorded which). This CDR3 is CASSVDTETQYF. The CDR3 coding sequence is TGTGCCAGCAGTGTCGACACGGAGACCCAGTACTTC.